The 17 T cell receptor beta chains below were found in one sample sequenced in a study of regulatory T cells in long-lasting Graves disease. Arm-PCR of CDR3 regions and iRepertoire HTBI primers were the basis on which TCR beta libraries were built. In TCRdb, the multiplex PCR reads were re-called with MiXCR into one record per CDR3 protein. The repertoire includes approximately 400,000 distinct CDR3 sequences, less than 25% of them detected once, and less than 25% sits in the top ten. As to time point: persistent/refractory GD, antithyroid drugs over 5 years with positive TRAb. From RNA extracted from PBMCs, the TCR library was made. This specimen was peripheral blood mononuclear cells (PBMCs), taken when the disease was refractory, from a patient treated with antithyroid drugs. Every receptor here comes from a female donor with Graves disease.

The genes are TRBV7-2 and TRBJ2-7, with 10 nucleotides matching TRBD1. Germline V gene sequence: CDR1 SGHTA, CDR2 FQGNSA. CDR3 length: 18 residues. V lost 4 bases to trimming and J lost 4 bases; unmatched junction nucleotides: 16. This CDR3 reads CASSSLMDSGTGVYEQYF. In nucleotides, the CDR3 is TGTGCCAGCAGCTCACTTATGGACTCCGGGACAGGGGTGTACGAGCAGTACTTC.

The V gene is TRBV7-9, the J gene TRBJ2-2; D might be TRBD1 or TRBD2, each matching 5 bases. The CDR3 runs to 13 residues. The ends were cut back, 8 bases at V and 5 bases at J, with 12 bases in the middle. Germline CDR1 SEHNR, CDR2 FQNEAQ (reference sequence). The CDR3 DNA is TGTGCCAGCCCCCAATGGGGGACCGGGGAGCTGTTTTTT. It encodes CASPQWGTGELFF.

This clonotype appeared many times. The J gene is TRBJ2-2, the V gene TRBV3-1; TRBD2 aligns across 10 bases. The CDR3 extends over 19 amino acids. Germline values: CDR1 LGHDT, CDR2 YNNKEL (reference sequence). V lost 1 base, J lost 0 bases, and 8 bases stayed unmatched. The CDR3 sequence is CASSQVRLAGVSNTGELFF. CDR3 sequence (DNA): TGTGCCAGCAGCCAAGTACGCCTAGCGGGAGTCTCGAACACCGGGGAGCTGTTTTTT.

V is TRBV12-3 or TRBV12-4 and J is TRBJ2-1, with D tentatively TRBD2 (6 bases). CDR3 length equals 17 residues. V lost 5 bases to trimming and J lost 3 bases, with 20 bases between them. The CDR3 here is CASSPGGTSLVYNEQFF. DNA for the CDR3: TGTGCCAGCAGTCCCGGTGGGACTTCCTTAGTCTACAATGAGCAGTTCTTC.

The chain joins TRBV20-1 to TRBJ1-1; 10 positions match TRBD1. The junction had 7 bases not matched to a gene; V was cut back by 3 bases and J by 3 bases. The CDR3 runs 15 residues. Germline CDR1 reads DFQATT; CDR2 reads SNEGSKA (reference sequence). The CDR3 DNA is TGCAGTGCTAGTTGGACAGGGGGTGGTGACACTGAAGCTTTCTTT. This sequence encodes CSASWTGGGDTEAFF.

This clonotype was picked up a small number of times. CDR3 bases: TGTGCCAGCAGTTCAAGTAGCAGGCCTGAAGCTTTCTTT. Amino acid sequence: CASSSSSRPEAFF. The V gene is TRBV12-3 or TRBV12-4, the J gene TRBJ1-1, with D unresolved. The V gene lost 4 bases and the J gene lost 6 bases, with 12 bases spanning the gap. This CDR3 is 13 amino acids long.

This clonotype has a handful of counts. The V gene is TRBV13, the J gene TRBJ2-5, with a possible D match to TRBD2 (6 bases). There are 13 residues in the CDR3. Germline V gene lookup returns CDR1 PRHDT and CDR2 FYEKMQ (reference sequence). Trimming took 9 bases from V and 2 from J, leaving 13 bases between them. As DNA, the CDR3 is TGTGCCAGTACCGCGGGGTTTCAAGAGACCCAGTACTTC. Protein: CASTAGFQETQYF.

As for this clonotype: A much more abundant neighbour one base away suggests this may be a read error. The CDR3 loop is CASSPRLAGFLYQETQYF. The CDR3 nucleotides read TGTGCCAGCAGCCCCCGACTAGCGGGATTCCTGTACCAAGAGACCCAGTACTTC. The chain carries TRBV11-2 and TRBJ2-5; 11 bases are shared with TRBD2. This CDR3 has 18 residues. Germline lookup yields CDR1 SGHAT and CDR2 FQNNGV. V lost 5 bases to trimming and J lost 0 bases; unmatched junction nucleotides: 11.

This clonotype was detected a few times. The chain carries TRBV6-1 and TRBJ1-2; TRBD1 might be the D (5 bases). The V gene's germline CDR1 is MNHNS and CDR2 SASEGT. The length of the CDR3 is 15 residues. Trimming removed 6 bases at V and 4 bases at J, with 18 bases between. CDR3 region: CASSSTGGRGYGYTF. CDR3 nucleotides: TGTGCCAGCAGCTCAACGGGGGGAAGGGGCTATGGCTACACCTTC.

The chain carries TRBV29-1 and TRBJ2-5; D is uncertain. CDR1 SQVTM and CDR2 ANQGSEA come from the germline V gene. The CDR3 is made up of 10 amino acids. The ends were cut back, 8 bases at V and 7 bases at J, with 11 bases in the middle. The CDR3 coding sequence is TGCAGCACTGCTTCAGGGACCCAGTACTTC. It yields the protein CSTASGTQYF. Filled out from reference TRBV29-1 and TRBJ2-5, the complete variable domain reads SAVISQKPSRDICQRGTSLTIQCQVDSQVTMMFWYRQQPGQSLTLIATANQGSEATYESGFVIDKFPISRPNLTFSTLTVSNMSPEDSSIYLCSTASGTQYFGPGTRLLVL.

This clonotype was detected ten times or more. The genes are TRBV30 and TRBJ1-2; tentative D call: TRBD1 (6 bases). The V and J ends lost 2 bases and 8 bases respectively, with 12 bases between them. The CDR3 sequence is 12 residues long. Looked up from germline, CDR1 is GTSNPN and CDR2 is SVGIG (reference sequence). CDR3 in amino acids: CAWSHGGRGYTF. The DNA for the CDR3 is TGTGCCTGGAGTCATGGGGGCCGAGGCTACACCTTC.

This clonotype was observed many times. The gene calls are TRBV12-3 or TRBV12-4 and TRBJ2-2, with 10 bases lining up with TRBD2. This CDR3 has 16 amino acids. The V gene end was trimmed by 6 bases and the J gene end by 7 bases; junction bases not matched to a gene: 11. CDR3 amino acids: CASRQSGRAGGGELFF. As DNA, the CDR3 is TGTGCCAGCAGACAAAGCGGGAGGGCAGGGGGCGGGGAGCTGTTTTTT.

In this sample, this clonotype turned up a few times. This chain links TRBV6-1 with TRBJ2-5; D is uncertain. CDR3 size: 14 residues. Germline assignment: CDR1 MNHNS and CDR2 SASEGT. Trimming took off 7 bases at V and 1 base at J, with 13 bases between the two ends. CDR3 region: CASTWSVPQETQYF. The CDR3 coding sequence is TGTGCCAGCACGTGGTCCGTTCCCCAAGAGACCCAGTACTTC.

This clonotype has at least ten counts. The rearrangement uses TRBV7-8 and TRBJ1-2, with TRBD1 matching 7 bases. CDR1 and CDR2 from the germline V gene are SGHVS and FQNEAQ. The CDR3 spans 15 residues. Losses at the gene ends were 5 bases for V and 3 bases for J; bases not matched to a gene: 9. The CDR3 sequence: CASSKTRDRDYGYTF. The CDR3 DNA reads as TGTGCCAGCAGCAAAACCCGGGACAGAGACTATGGCTACACCTTC.

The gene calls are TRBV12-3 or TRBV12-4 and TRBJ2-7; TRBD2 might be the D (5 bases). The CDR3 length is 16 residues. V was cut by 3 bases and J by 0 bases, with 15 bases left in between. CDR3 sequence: CASSFRASSSSYEQYF. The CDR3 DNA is TGTGCCAGCAGTTTTAGGGCTAGCTCGAGCTCCTACGAGCAGTACTTC.

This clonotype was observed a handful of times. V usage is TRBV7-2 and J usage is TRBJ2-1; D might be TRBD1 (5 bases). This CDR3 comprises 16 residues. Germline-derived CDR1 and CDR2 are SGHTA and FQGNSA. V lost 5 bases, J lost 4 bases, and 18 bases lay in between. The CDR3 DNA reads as TGTGCCAGCAGCGCCCGGCAGGGCCTACCATACAATGAGCAGTTCTTC. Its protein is CASSARQGLPYNEQFF.

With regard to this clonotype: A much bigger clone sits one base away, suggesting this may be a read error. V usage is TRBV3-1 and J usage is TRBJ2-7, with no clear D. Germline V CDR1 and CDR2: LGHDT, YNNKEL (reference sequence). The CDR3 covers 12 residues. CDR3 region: CAGSQGIYEQYF. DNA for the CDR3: TGTGCCGGCAGCCAAGGTATCTACGAGCAGTACTTC.